Presented here are 8 T cell receptor beta chains from one specimen sequenced in a study of memory CD4+ T cells and cytomegalovirus serostatus. Single viable CD3+CD4+CD8-CD45RO+ cells were sorted as the memory CD4+ T cells. Generated by immunoSEQ multiplex PCR, the TCRdb table keeps only in-frame clones and is missing some. Of some 57,000 clones in the sample, less than 80% were seen once. Sequenced: memory CD4+ T cells from blood. The origin of the receptors is an adult in good health and CMV-seronegative.

This chain uses TRBV4-2 with TRBJ2-3, with 10 positions matching TRBD2. The length of the CDR3 is 18 residues. Germline CDR1 reads LGHNA; CDR2 reads YNFKEQ. The J segment lost 5 bases and the V segment lost 0 bases, leaving 11 bases of the junction unmatched. The CDR3 sequence is CASSQDWRLAGLLDTQYF. The CDR3 coding sequence is TGTGCCAGCAGCCAAGATTGGAGACTAGCGGGTCTATTAGATACGCAGTATTTT.

In its sample, this clone was seen once. This rearrangement joins TRBV12-5 to TRBJ1-1; weak D call: TRBD1 (5 bases). The V end was cut by 3 bases, the J end by 2 bases, with 10 bases between. The CDR3 length is 14 residues. Germline-derived CDR1 and CDR2 are LGHNT and FRNRAP. In nucleotides, the CDR3 is TGTGCTAGTGGTTTCAGCGGGGGTAACACTGAAGCTTTCTTT. It translates to CASGFSGGNTEAFF.

The rearrangement links TRBV4-1 to TRBJ1-1; D gene unclear. Germline V gives CDR1 MGHRA, CDR2 YSYEKL. The ends were cut back, 0 bases at V and 0 bases at J, with 8 bases in the middle. The CDR3 is 15 residues long. In nucleotides, the CDR3 is TGCGCCAGCAGCCAAGATCTGGGTATGAACACTGAAGCTTTCTTT. Its translation is CASSQDLGMNTEAFF.

A remark on this clone: One junction end does not reproduce the germline sequence, and a read error may be involved. The chain recombines TRBV2 with TRBJ2-7, with 7 positions matching TRBD1. This CDR3 has 9 amino acids. In germline, CDR1 is SNHLY, CDR2 FYNNEI. The CDR3, as DNA: TGTGCCAGCGGCGTCCCGGGACAGTTC. Its protein is CASGVPGQF.

In its sample, this clone was seen once. V is TRBV6-1 and J is TRBJ2-7; D is undetermined. Trimming took 2 bases from V and 4 from J, leaving 3 bases between them. The germline CDR1 and CDR2 sequences are MNHNS and SASEGT. There are 11 residues in the CDR3. This chain's CDR3 is CASSEKYEQYF. The CDR3 coding sequence is TGTGCCAGCAGTGAAAAATACGAGCAGTACTTC.

This clone was counted a single time. The V call is TRBV5-8, the J call TRBJ1-1; maybe TRBD1 (5 bases). Germline CDR1 is SGHTS and CDR2 is YDEGEE. CDR3 length: 16 amino acids. The V and J ends lost 7 bases and 3 bases respectively, with 22 bases between them. CDR3 loop: CASRTILRGEDTEAFF. CDR3 DNA sequence: TGTGCCAGCCGGACAATTCTTCGAGGGGAGGACACTGAAGCTTTCTTT.

V gene TRBV10-2 combines with J gene TRBJ2-3, with 12 bases identical to TRBD2. The length of the CDR3 is 15 residues. With V trimmed by 6 bases and J by 5 bases, 6 bases remained unmatched. Germline CDR1 reads WSHSY; CDR2 reads SAAADI. In nucleotides, the CDR3 is TGCGCCAGCAGCCTAGCGGGGGGGCTTGTAGATACGCAGTATTTT. Translation gives CASSLAGGLVDTQYF.

This clone was recorded once. This chain uses TRBV6-5 with TRBJ2-1; D is perhaps TRBD2 (7 bases). Trimming took off 10 bases at V and 7 bases at J, with 23 bases between the two ends. This CDR3 spans 15 amino acids. From germline, CDR1 is MNHEY and CDR2 SVGAGI. Here the CDR3 reads CATSRGGDPRNEQFF. The CDR3 DNA follows: TGTGCCACCTCAAGGGGGGGGGACCCGAGAAATGAGCAGTTCTTC.